Listed below are T cell receptor beta chains from one sample, sequenced in a study of shared clonotypes between healthy human individuals. The data were produced by immunoSEQ multiplex PCR, yet TCRdb's version contains in-frame clones alone and is incomplete. The sample consists of about half a million clones, 70% to 85% of them appearing once. The sequencing input was PBMCs. Every receptor here comes from a woman aged 40 to 55 in good health. Some clones in this sample may be carry-over from other donors' samples. Each CDR3 is given with its conserved first and last residue. D genes are given only for firm matches. Some rows mark clone size as missing; the rest say once, few, many or name a class of expanded clone.

14,TRBJ2-3,.,TRBV4-1,.,TGCGCCAGCAGCCTCAGCCGCGGGGTCGATACGCAGTATTTT,CASSLSRGVDTQYF
9,TRBJ2-1,.,TRBV28,.,TGTGCTAGGGTGCATGAGCAGTTCTTC,CARVHEQFF
15,TRBJ2-1,TRBD2,TRBV11-2,.,TGTGCCAGCAGCATAATAGCGGGAGCCTACAATGAGCAGTTCTTC,CASSIIAGAYNEQFF
15,TRBJ1-1,TRBD1,TRBV6-1,.,TGTGCCAGCAGTGCGAAGACAGGGGTGGACACTGAAGCTTTCTTT,CASSAKTGVDTEAFF
13,TRBJ2-3,TRBD1,TRBV30,few,TGTGCCTATCGGGACAGGGGCACAGATACGCAGTATTTT,CAYRDRGTDTQYF
14,TRBJ2-7,.,TRBV7-6,.,TGTGCCAGCAGCTCGAGACCGGGCCCCTACGAGCAGTACTTC,CASSSRPGPYEQYF
15,TRBJ1-1,.,TRBV27,.,TGTGCCAGCAGTTTACCAGACAGATGGAACACTGAAGCTTTCTTT,CASSLPDRWNTEAFF
15,TRBJ2-1,.,TRBV30,.,TGTGCCTGGAGGACTCACGGCGGGGCCTACAATGAGCAGTTCTTC,CAWRTHGGAYNEQFF
14,TRBJ1-1,.,TRBV5-8,.,TGTGCCAGCAGCTGGGGGGGGGCGAACACTGAAGCTTTCTTT,CASSWGGANTEAFF
16,TRBJ2-1,TRBD1,TRBV6-1,.,TGTGCCAGCAGTGAAGACCCGGGACAGGGGGCGCGGGAGCAGTTCTTC,CASSEDPGQGAREQFF
14,TRBJ1-1,TRBD1,TRBV4-2,.,TGTGCCAGCAGCCAGAGGGGGCTCAACACTGAAGCTTTCTTT,CASSQRGLNTEAFF
14,TRBJ2-7,.,TRBV4-2,.,TGTGCCAGCAGCCAATCCTCGAGCTCCTACGAGCAGTACTTC,CASSQSSSSYEQYF
16,TRBJ2-1,.,TRBV18,.,TGTGCCAGCTCAAGCGAGATCGGAGGGCAATACAATGAGCAGTTCTTC,CASSSEIGGQYNEQFF
12,TRBJ2-1,.,TRBV19,.,TGTGCCAGTAGTATAGAGGCCAATGAGCAGTTCTTC,CASSIEANEQFF
14,TRBJ2-7,TRBD1,TRBV2,few,TGTGCCAGCAGAGAGACAGGGGGTTTATACGAGCAGTACTTC,CASRETGGLYEQYF
17,TRBJ2-7,TRBD2,TRBV19,.,TGTGCCAGTAGCGGGACTAGCGGGAGGTCAAGCTCCTACGAGCAGTACTTC,CASSGTSGRSSSYEQYF
14,TRBJ1-5,TRBD1,TRBV28,once,TGTGCCAGCAGATCTCGACAGGGCTCGGGGCCCCAGCATTTT,CASRSRQGSGPQHF
12,TRBJ2-3,.,TRBV27,.,TGTGCCACCCGGGGAGTACCAGATACGCAGTATTTT,CATRGVPDTQYF
16,TRBJ1-3,.,TRBV5-1,.,TGCGCCAGCAGTTCCGCCGGGACGGAGACTGGAAACACCATATATTTT,CASSSAGTETGNTIYF
14,TRBJ1-1,.,TRBV11-3,.,TGTGCCAGCAGCTTAGGAGCAGCGAACACTGAAGCTTTCTTT,CASSLGAANTEAFF
14,TRBJ2-3,.,TRBV7-3,.,TGTGCCAGCAGCGGCCCGGGGGCAACAGATACGCAGTATTTT,CASSGPGATDTQYF
15,TRBJ1-4,.,TRBV5-1,.,TGCGCCAGCAGCTTATTTGGTCTGACTAATGAAAAACTGTTTTTT,CASSLFGLTNEKLFF
14,TRBJ1-2,TRBD1,TRBV2,.,TGTGCCAGCAGTGAGGCAGGGGGGTACTATGGCTACACCTTC,CASSEAGGYYGYTF
14,TRBJ2-5,TRBD2,TRBV5-1,.,TGCGCCAGCAGCTTAACAGCGGGGCAAGAGACCCAGTACTTC,CASSLTAGQETQYF
14,TRBJ2-2,TRBD1,TRBV4-1,.,TGCGCCAGCAGCCAGGGACAGGGGTCCGGGGAGCTGTTTTTT,CASSQGQGSGELFF
14,TRBJ2-7,.,TRBV30,once,TGTGCCTGTTACAAGAGAGGGTTTACCTACGAGCAGTACTTC,CACYKRGFTYEQYF
16,TRBJ2-7,.,TRBV4-1,.,TGCGCCAGCAGCCATCTCGCAGCGACCCCGATCTACGAGCAGTACTTC,CASSHLAATPIYEQYF
16,TRBJ2-2,TRBD1,TRBV18,.,TGTGCCAGCTCACCAAGGACAGGGGCTGTCACCGGGGAGCTGTTTTTT,CASSPRTGAVTGELFF
13,TRBJ2-7,TRBD1,TRBV2,.,TGTGCCAGTGTCCCGGACAGGGGATACGAGCAGTACTTC,CASVPDRGYEQYF
15,TRBJ2-1,.,TRBV30,.,TGTGCCTGGAGTTTAGGGGAGTGGTCCTACAATGAGCAGTTCTTC,CAWSLGEWSYNEQFF
15,TRBJ2-3,TRBD1,TRBV6-4,few,TGTGCCAGCAGTGCCGGGACAGGACAATCAGATACGCAGTATTTT,CASSAGTGQSDTQYF
15,TRBJ2-1,TRBD2,TRBV6-5,.,TGTGCCAGCACCGGAGCGGGAGGCTCCTACAATGAGCAGTTCTTC,CASTGAGGSYNEQFF
14,TRBJ1-1,TRBD1,TRBV7-2,.,TGTGCCAGCAGCTTGGACAGGGGGAACACTGAAGCTTTCTTT,CASSLDRGNTEAFF
13,TRBJ2-7,.,TRBV10-3,.,TGTGCCATCAGTGAGGGGGATACCTACGAGCAGTACTTC,CAISEGDTYEQYF
14,TRBJ1-1,.,TRBV7-9,.,TGTGCCAGCAGCTTATCCAGGGGCGAAACTGAAGCTTTCTTT,CASSLSRGETEAFF
11,TRBJ1-1,.,TRBV29-1,.,TGCAGCGTTCATCAGAACACTGAAGCTTTCTTT,CSVHQNTEAFF
16,TRBJ2-3,.,TRBV11-2,.,TGTGCCAGCAGCCACGGAGCCAACAGGGCTACAGATACGCAGTATTTT,CASSHGANRATDTQYF
16,TRBJ2-1,TRBD1,TRBV29-1,.,TGCAGCGTTGAAGACCCCGGGACAGGGAATTACAATGAGCAGTTCTTC,CSVEDPGTGNYNEQFF
13,TRBJ2-1,.,TRBV9,.,TGTGCCAGCAGCGTAGCTGGGGCGGGTGAGCAGTTCTTC,CASSVAGAGEQFF
14,TRBJ1-3,.,TRBV30,.,TGTGCCTGGAATGGCGGGAACTCTGGAAACACCATATATTTT,CAWNGGNSGNTIYF
16,TRBJ2-5,TRBD1,TRBV15,.,TGTGCCACCAGCACACGACAGGGGTCCGTCCAAGAGACCCAGTACTTC,CATSTRQGSVQETQYF